Below, 8 T cell receptor beta chains from the same sample are listed, as sequenced in a study of CD8 T cells in Susac syndrome. An amount of RNA that ranged from roughly 0.45 to 1 ug was reverse transcribed with random hexamers. TCRdb analysed the immunoSEQ multiplex PCR reads with MiXCR anew, one entry per CDR3 protein. The data show about 80,000 distinct CDR3 sequences, 85% to 95% seen once. Sequencing was done on a sample of CD4+ T cells from PBMCs. All receptors come from a human donor with Susac syndrome.

The chain recombines TRBV4-3 with TRBJ2-3; D could derive from TRBD1 or TRBD2 (5 bases each). The germline CDR1 and CDR2 sequences are LGHNA and YSLEER. CDR3 length: 16 residues. V shed 0 bases and J shed 1 base, with 11 bases lying between them. Here the CDR3 reads CASSQDRGSGTDTQYF. For the CDR3, the DNA is TGCGCCAGCAGCCAAGATAGGGGTAGCGGCACAGATACGCAGTATTTT.

The rearrangement links TRBV20-1 to TRBJ2-7, with D possibly TRBD2 on 6 matching bases. Germline lookup yields CDR1 DFQATT and CDR2 SNEGSKA (reference sequence). The CDR3 is 15 residues long. The V gene lost 2 bases and the J gene lost 0 bases, with 14 bases spanning the gap. CDR3 coding DNA: TGCAGTGCTAGACCTGGGACTGGAGCCTCCTACGAGCAGTACTTC. Its translation is CSARPGTGASYEQYF.

The V call is TRBV28, the J call TRBJ2-1, with TRBD1 matching 8 bases. Germline V CDR1 and CDR2: MDHEN, SYDVKM. CDR3 length equals 14 residues. J gave up 6 bases and V 6 bases, and 7 bases lay outside the gene matches. CDR3 protein: CASSRQGKPNEQFF. CDR3 coding DNA: TGTGCCAGCAGCCGACAGGGGAAACCCAATGAGCAGTTCTTC. Full variable domain (outside the CDR3, taken from reference TRBV28 and TRBJ2-1): DVKVTQSSRYLVKRTGEKVFLECVQDMDHENMFWYRQDPGLGLRLIYFSYDVKMKEKGDIPEGYSVSREKKERFSLILESASTNQTSMYLCASSRQGKPNEQFFGPGTRLTVL.

The chain links TRBV6-4 to TRBJ2-1; D uncertain. CDR1 and CDR2 (germline): MRHNA, SNTAGT. CDR3 length: 14 amino acids. Trimming cost V 6 bases and J 9 bases, with 18 bases left between them. CDR3 in amino acids: CASRHNGGWGEQFF. CDR3 nucleotides: TGTGCCAGCAGGCACAACGGTGGATGGGGTGAGCAGTTCTTC.

This chain joins TRBV18 and TRBJ2-3, with 11 bases matching TRBD1. Germline values: CDR1 KGHSH, CDR2 LQKENI. V lost 1 base to trimming and J lost 5 bases; unmatched junction nucleotides: 5. CDR3 size: 16 residues. CDR3 sequence reads: CASSPLGQGAKDTQYF. In DNA, the CDR3 is TGTGCCAGCTCACCACTCGGACAGGGGGCAAAAGATACGCAGTATTTT.

The chain combines TRBV25-1 with TRBJ2-3; 11 bases are a match to TRBD2. The ends lost 3 bases at V and 2 bases at J; junction bases unmatched: 4. Germline assignment: CDR1 MGHDK and CDR2 SYGVNS. The CDR3 totals 16 residues. The CDR3 sequence is CASSDPSGGPTDTQYF. For the CDR3, the DNA is TGTGCCAGCAGTGATCCTAGCGGGGGGCCCACAGATACGCAGTATTTT.

The V call is TRBV19, the J call TRBJ2-3; D possibly corresponds to TRBD1 (5 bases). Germline CDR1 LNHDA, CDR2 SQIVND (reference sequence). This CDR3 comprises 17 residues. The V gene lost 5 bases and the J gene lost 0 bases, with 18 bases spanning the gap. CDR3 sequence reads: CASSRATAIASTDTQYF. The CDR3 DNA follows: TGTGCCAGTAGTCGAGCGACAGCGATTGCTAGCACAGATACGCAGTATTTT.

The chain combines TRBV7-2 with TRBJ2-1; TRBD2 aligns across 12 bases. J lost 6 bases, V lost 0 bases, and 3 bases had no gene match. This CDR3 is 16 amino acids long. CDR1 and CDR2 from the germline V gene are SGHTA and FQGNSA. The CDR3 reads CASSLAPSGRANEQFF. The CDR3 DNA reads TGTGCCAGCAGCTTAGCGCCTAGCGGGAGGGCCAATGAGCAGTTCTTC.